This entry lists 32 T cell receptor beta chains sequenced from one sample in a study of response to subunit inactivated influenza vaccine. TCRdb reprocessed the RT-PCR reads with MiXCR, giving one entry per CDR3 protein. The sample yields more than 700,000 distinct CDR3 sequences, around 20% seen once. The sequencing used PBMCs from blood, collected around 5 days after vaccination. Receptors originate from a man aged 50-60 years who received an inactivated influenza vaccine.

This chain connects TRBV11-2 to TRBJ2-3; the D gene is possibly TRBD2 (5 bases). The CDR3 covers 14 residues. Trimming shortened V by 6 bases and J by 4 bases, and 14 bases separated the two germline ends. Germline lookup yields CDR1 SGHAT and CDR2 FQNNGV. CDR3 protein: CASSPETISDTQYF. The CDR3 DNA reads TGTGCCAGCAGTCCTGAGACTATCTCAGATACGCAGTATTTT.

Only a few counts were recorded for this clonotype. This chain uses TRBV7-2 with TRBJ1-3; possible D gene TRBD1, 5 bases. Trimming left V 2 bases short and J 0 bases short, with 11 bases between. Germline CDR1 is SGHTA and CDR2 is FQGNSA. The CDR3 has 16 residues. DNA for the CDR3: TGTGCCAGCAGCTTATCAGGGCCGCACTCTGGAAACACCATATATTTT. Translated, it gives CASSLSGPHSGNTIYF.

The V call is TRBV29-1, the J call TRBJ2-3; 10 positions agree with TRBD1. There are 14 residues in the CDR3. With 3 bases clipped from V and 1 base from J, the junction kept 1 base outside the gene matches. Germline CDR1 and CDR2: SQVTM and ANQGSEA. The CDR3 here is CSVDGQGGTDTQYF. The CDR3 nucleotides are TGCAGCGTTGACGGACAGGGGGGCACAGATACGCAGTATTTT.

The chain joins TRBV4-3 to TRBJ1-2; a possible D gene is TRBD1 (6 bases). The CDR3 extends over 17 amino acids. Germline V gene sequence: CDR1 LGHNA, CDR2 YSLEER. V was clipped by 4 bases and J by 2 bases, with 20 bases between them. CDR3 nucleotides: TGCGCCAGCAGCCGCCACCGGGAGCAGGGGCCCAACTATGGCTACACCTTC. As protein: CASSRHREQGPNYGYTF.

In this sample, this clonotype turned up many times. The chain is built from TRBV7-9 and TRBJ2-3; D may be TRBD1 (6 bases). This CDR3 is built from 16 residues. Per germline, CDR1 SEHNR and CDR2 FQNEAQ (reference sequence). The V end was cut by 3 bases, the J end by 2 bases, with 15 bases between. The CDR3 reads CASSFRGGTNTDTQYF. The CDR3 coding sequence is TGTGCCAGCAGCTTTAGAGGGGGTACTAACACAGATACGCAGTATTTT. The full variable domain, completed using reference TRBV7-9 and TRBJ2-3, is DTGVSQNPRHKITKRGQNVTFRCDPISEHNRLYWYRQTLGQGPEFLTYFQNEAQLEKSRLLSDRFSAERPKGSFSTLEIQRTEQGDSAMYLCASSFRGGTNTDTQYFGPGTRLTVL.

The CDR3 DNA follows: TGTGCCAGCAGCTTATTTCTTACCGGGGAGCTGTTTTTT. Amino acid sequence: CASSLFLTGELFF. The gene calls are TRBV7-9 and TRBJ2-2; D ambiguous. Germline-derived CDR1 and CDR2 are SEHNR and FQNEAQ (reference sequence). The CDR3 covers 13 residues. Trimming shortened V by 2 bases and J by 5 bases, and 6 bases separated the two germline ends.

The chain recombines TRBV7-9 with TRBJ2-2; D is unresolved. The V end lost 5 bases, the J end lost 5 bases, and 18 bases lay between the germline ends. This CDR3 has 16 amino acids. The germline V gene has CDR1 SEHNR and CDR2 FQNEAQ (reference sequence). The CDR3 bases are TGTGCCAGCAGCCCCTCCTACTCGAGTCCAACCGGGGAGCTGTTTTTT. It is translated as CASSPSYSSPTGELFF.

The chain couples TRBV9 to TRBJ2-1, with 8 bases matching TRBD2. V gave up 0 bases and J gave up 2 bases; unmatched junction bases: 4. The CDR3 length is 16 residues. CDR1 is SGDLS and CDR2 is YYNGEE in the germline V gene. The CDR3 protein is CASSVASGSTYNEQFF. For the CDR3, the DNA is TGTGCCAGCAGCGTAGCCAGCGGGAGCACCTACAATGAGCAGTTCTTC.

The gene calls are TRBV15 and TRBJ2-6; unclear D gene. CDR1 and CDR2 (germline): LNHNV, YYDKDF (reference sequence). CDR3 size: 16 residues. Trimming removed 3 bases from V and 0 bases from J, with 9 bases in between. CDR3 sequence: CATSRQSLSGANVLTF. CDR3 sequence (DNA): TGTGCCACCAGCAGGCAGTCCCTCTCTGGGGCCAACGTCCTGACTTTC.

This clonotype has a handful of counts. The rearrangement joins TRBV20-1 to TRBJ2-1; 7 bases agree with TRBD2. The trim removed 4 bases at V and 8 bases at J, leaving 14 bases unmatched. The germline V gene has CDR1 DFQATT and CDR2 SNEGSKA (reference sequence). This CDR3 has 15 residues. Here the CDR3 reads CSATRRDYVRDEQFF. CDR3 nucleotides: TGCAGTGCTACCCGGAGGGACTACGTGCGGGATGAGCAGTTCTTC.

This clonotype occurred a few times. V and J are TRBV4-3 and TRBJ1-4; D gene ambiguous. The V gene's germline CDR1 is LGHNA and CDR2 YSLEER. V lost 1 base to trimming and J lost 2 bases, with 8 bases between them. The CDR3 is 15 amino acids. The CDR3 DNA follows: TGCGCCAGCAGCCAAGCAACAGCTACTAATGAAAAACTGTTTTTT. Amino acids: CASSQATATNEKLFF.

The table lists this clonotype with a few counts. V usage is TRBV7-9 and J usage is TRBJ1-2; no clear D gene. With 5 bases removed from V and 4 bases from J, the gap between germline ends came to 8 bases. Germline values: CDR1 SEHNR, CDR2 FQNEAQ (reference sequence). The CDR3 sequence is 12 residues long. The CDR3 DNA is TGTGCCAGCAGCGGCGGAATCTATGGCTACACCTTC. Protein sequence: CASSGGIYGYTF.

In its sample, this clonotype was seen many times. The chain employs TRBV20-1 and TRBJ2-1; 9 positions match TRBD2. This CDR3 has 16 residues. The J segment lost 0 bases and the V segment lost 0 bases, leaving 3 bases of the junction unmatched. Germline values: CDR1 DFQATT, CDR2 SNEGSKA (reference sequence). The DNA for the CDR3 is TGCAGTGCTAGAGAGGGCGGGGGGGCCTCCTACAATGAGCAGTTCTTC. It is translated as CSAREGGGASYNEQFF.

This clonotype has more than one count but fewer than ten. The J gene is TRBJ1-1, the V gene TRBV20-1; D is unresolved. The CDR3 loop spans 15 amino acids. The germline V gene encodes CDR1 DFQATT and CDR2 SNEGSKA (reference sequence). The V and J ends lost 2 bases and 0 bases respectively, with 13 bases between them. The CDR3 loop reads CSARQVFPMNTEAFF. The CDR3 nucleotides are TGCAGTGCTAGACAGGTTTTCCCCATGAACACTGAAGCTTTCTTT.

The chain couples TRBV5-6 to TRBJ2-7; D might be TRBD1 (6 bases). The V and J ends lost 2 bases and 4 bases respectively, with 16 bases between them. The CDR3 length is 15 residues. Looked up from germline, CDR1 is SGHDT and CDR2 is YYEEEE. The DNA for the CDR3 is TGTGCCAGCAGCTTTTCGGGACACTTAATTTACGAGCAGTACTTC. It encodes CASSFSGHLIYEQYF.

The V gene is TRBV29-1, the J gene TRBJ2-7; the D gene could be TRBD1 or TRBD2 (5 bases each). CDR3 length: 14 residues. Germline V gene sequence: CDR1 SQVTM, CDR2 ANQGSEA. V was cut by 2 bases and J by 1 base, with 12 bases left in between. The CDR3 is CSVEMGTGSYEQYF. Here the CDR3 DNA reads TGCAGCGTTGAAATGGGGACGGGTTCCTACGAGCAGTACTTC.

CDR3 sequence: CASSLGSFTEAFF. The DNA of the CDR3 is TGTGCCAGCAGCTTGGGGTCTTTCACTGAAGCTTTCTTT. The rearrangement uses TRBV7-2 and TRBJ1-1, with D uncertain. V lost 3 bases, J lost 4 bases, and 9 bases lay in between. The CDR3 has 13 amino acids. Per germline, CDR1 SGHTA and CDR2 FQGNSA.

This chain joins TRBV2 and TRBJ2-5, with TRBD1 matching over 9 bases. Germline V gene data show CDR1 as SNHLY and CDR2 as FYNNEI. This CDR3 has 16 amino acids. The J segment lost 6 bases and the V segment lost 7 bases, leaving 15 bases of the junction unmatched. The CDR3 DNA is TGTGCCAGCACCACAGACCATGGACAGGGGTGGAAGACCCAGTACTTC. Protein product: CASTTDHGQGWKTQYF.

This sequence joins TRBV20-1 and TRBJ1-4; D ambiguous. Trimming took off 0 bases at V and 0 bases at J, with 11 bases between the two ends. Germline CDR1 reads DFQATT; CDR2 reads SNEGSKA (reference sequence). CDR3 length equals 16 residues. CDR3 amino acids: CSAREARRTTNEKLFF. CDR3 nucleotides: TGCAGTGCTAGAGAGGCGCGGAGAACAACTAATGAAAAACTGTTTTTT.

A word on this clonotype: This could be a read error, since a much larger clone is one nucleotide away. The chain recombines TRBV5-5 with TRBJ2-1; 9 bases map to TRBD1. The CDR3 has 15 amino acids. CDR1 is SGHKS, CDR2 YYEKEE, per germline (reference sequence). CDR3: CASSSGQGSYNEHFF. CDR3 DNA: TGTGCCAGCAGCTCGGGACAGGGATCCTACAATGAGCACTTCTTC.

In its sample, this clonotype was seen a few times. The chain carries TRBV7-8 and TRBJ2-6; D remains unclear. Germline loops: CDR1 SGHVS, CDR2 FQNEAQ. The ends were cut back, 2 bases at V and 0 bases at J, with 11 bases in the middle. CDR3 size: 17 residues. The CDR3 is CASSLSVGSSGANVLTF. CDR3 coding DNA: TGTGCCAGCAGCTTATCTGTCGGCAGCTCTGGGGCCAACGTCCTGACTTTC.

This clonotype was recorded once. This may be a read error: a much more frequent sequence differs by one nucleotide. The CDR3 nucleotides are TGCAGCGTTGGGGGAATGCTGCGAGGCGAGCAGTACTTC. Residues: CSVGGMLRGEQYF. The chain employs TRBV29-1 and TRBJ2-7; no definite D call. CDR1 SQVTM and CDR2 ANQGSEA come from the germline V gene. The CDR3 has 13 residues. Between the trimmed V and J ends, which lost 4 bases and 6 bases, there was a span of 16 bases.

The chain has TRBV4-1 and TRBJ2-3; 10 nucleotides align to TRBD1. Germline V gene lookup returns CDR1 MGHRA and CDR2 YSYEKL. This CDR3 region has 13 residues. The V and J ends lost 4 bases and 11 bases, in that order; junction bases with no gene match: 6. The CDR3 nucleotides are TGCGCCAGCAGCCCCGACAGGGGGCATTGGCAGTATTTT. The encoded protein is CASSPDRGHWQYF.

This clonotype was recorded a few times. The J gene is TRBJ2-2, the V gene TRBV6-1; D ambiguous. The length of the CDR3 is 13 residues. Between the trimmed V and J ends, which lost 6 bases and 6 bases, there was a span of 11 bases. The germline CDR1 and CDR2 sequences are MNHNS and SASEGT. The CDR3 sequence is CASSSRVAGELFF. The DNA of the CDR3 is TGTGCCAGCAGCTCCCGGGTCGCCGGGGAGCTGTTTTTT.

The V and J genes are TRBV12-3 or TRBV12-4 and TRBJ2-7, with 11 bases identical to TRBD2. Trimming took 4 bases from V and 0 from J; bases not matched to a gene: 8. CDR3 length: 17 amino acids. The CDR3 DNA reads TGTGCCAGCAGTTCCGGGACTAGCGGACCAAACTCCTACGAGCAGTACTTC. Amino acid sequence: CASSSGTSGPNSYEQYF.

The J gene is TRBJ1-6, the V gene TRBV7-2; D is possibly TRBD1 (6 bases). Germline CDR1 is SGHTA and CDR2 is FQGNSA. V was trimmed by 1 base and J by 1 base, leaving 11 bases between them. The CDR3 runs 17 residues. CDR3 sequence: CASSLGYRESYNSPLHF. The CDR3 bases are TGTGCCAGCAGCTTAGGGTACAGGGAATCCTATAATTCACCCCTCCACTTT.

This chain uses TRBV28 with TRBJ1-5, with 7 bases that match TRBD1. This CDR3 spans 14 amino acids. V gave up 6 bases and J gave up 9 bases; unmatched junction bases: 11. CDR1 and CDR2 from the germline V gene are MDHEN and SYDVKM. The CDR3 is CASRPDRAGRPQHF. The CDR3 nucleotides are TGTGCCAGCAGACCTGACAGGGCAGGGAGGCCCCAGCATTTT.

This clonotype occurred a few times. The genes are TRBV15 and TRBJ2-7; D remains unclear. Trimming took off 0 bases at V and 3 bases at J, with 9 bases between the two ends. Germline V gene sequence: CDR1 LNHNV, CDR2 YYDKDF (reference sequence). CDR3 length equals 14 residues. The CDR3 loop reads CATSRDYGDYEQYF. The CDR3 nucleotides read TGTGCCACCAGCAGAGATTACGGAGACTACGAGCAGTACTTC.

This clonotype turned up a few times. This chain uses TRBV5-8 with TRBJ2-7; D unresolved. Deletions cut 7 bases from V and 0 bases from J, with 8 bases between. The germline V gene has CDR1 SGHTS and CDR2 YDEGEE. This CDR3 has 12 amino acids. The CDR3, as DNA: TGTGCCAGCCCCGCAGACTCCTACGAGCAGTACTTC. This encodes CASPADSYEQYF.

The genes are TRBV10-3 and TRBJ2-1; D remains unclear. This CDR3 has 12 residues. Germline V gene lookup returns CDR1 ENHRY and CDR2 SYGVKD. V was cut by 4 bases and J by 7 bases, with 8 bases left in between. CDR3 sequence (DNA): TGTGCCATCAGTGCTCCGGGTAATGAGCAGTTCTTC. The encoded protein is CAISAPGNEQFF.

This clonotype was detected only a few times. This chain connects TRBV4-3 to TRBJ1-6, with a weak D call TRBD1 (6 bases). The V end lost 4 bases, the J end lost 9 bases, and 22 bases lay between the germline ends. This CDR3 has 17 residues. The germline V gene has CDR1 LGHNA and CDR2 YSLEER. The CDR3 loop reads CASSPFTTGSGSSPLHF. The CDR3 nucleotides are TGCGCCAGCAGCCCCTTCACTACAGGGTCGGGATCTTCACCCCTCCACTTT.

V gene TRBV9 combines with J gene TRBJ2-2; TRBD2 matches at 11 bases. Losses at the gene ends were 4 bases for V and 1 base for J; bases not matched to a gene: 15. The germline V gene has CDR1 SGDLS and CDR2 YYNGEE. CDR3 size: 20 residues. The CDR3 here is CASSTPGLAGGKGNTGELFF. The CDR3 DNA sequence: TGTGCCAGCAGCACCCCTGGGCTAGCGGGAGGAAAGGGGAACACCGGGGAGCTGTTTTTT.